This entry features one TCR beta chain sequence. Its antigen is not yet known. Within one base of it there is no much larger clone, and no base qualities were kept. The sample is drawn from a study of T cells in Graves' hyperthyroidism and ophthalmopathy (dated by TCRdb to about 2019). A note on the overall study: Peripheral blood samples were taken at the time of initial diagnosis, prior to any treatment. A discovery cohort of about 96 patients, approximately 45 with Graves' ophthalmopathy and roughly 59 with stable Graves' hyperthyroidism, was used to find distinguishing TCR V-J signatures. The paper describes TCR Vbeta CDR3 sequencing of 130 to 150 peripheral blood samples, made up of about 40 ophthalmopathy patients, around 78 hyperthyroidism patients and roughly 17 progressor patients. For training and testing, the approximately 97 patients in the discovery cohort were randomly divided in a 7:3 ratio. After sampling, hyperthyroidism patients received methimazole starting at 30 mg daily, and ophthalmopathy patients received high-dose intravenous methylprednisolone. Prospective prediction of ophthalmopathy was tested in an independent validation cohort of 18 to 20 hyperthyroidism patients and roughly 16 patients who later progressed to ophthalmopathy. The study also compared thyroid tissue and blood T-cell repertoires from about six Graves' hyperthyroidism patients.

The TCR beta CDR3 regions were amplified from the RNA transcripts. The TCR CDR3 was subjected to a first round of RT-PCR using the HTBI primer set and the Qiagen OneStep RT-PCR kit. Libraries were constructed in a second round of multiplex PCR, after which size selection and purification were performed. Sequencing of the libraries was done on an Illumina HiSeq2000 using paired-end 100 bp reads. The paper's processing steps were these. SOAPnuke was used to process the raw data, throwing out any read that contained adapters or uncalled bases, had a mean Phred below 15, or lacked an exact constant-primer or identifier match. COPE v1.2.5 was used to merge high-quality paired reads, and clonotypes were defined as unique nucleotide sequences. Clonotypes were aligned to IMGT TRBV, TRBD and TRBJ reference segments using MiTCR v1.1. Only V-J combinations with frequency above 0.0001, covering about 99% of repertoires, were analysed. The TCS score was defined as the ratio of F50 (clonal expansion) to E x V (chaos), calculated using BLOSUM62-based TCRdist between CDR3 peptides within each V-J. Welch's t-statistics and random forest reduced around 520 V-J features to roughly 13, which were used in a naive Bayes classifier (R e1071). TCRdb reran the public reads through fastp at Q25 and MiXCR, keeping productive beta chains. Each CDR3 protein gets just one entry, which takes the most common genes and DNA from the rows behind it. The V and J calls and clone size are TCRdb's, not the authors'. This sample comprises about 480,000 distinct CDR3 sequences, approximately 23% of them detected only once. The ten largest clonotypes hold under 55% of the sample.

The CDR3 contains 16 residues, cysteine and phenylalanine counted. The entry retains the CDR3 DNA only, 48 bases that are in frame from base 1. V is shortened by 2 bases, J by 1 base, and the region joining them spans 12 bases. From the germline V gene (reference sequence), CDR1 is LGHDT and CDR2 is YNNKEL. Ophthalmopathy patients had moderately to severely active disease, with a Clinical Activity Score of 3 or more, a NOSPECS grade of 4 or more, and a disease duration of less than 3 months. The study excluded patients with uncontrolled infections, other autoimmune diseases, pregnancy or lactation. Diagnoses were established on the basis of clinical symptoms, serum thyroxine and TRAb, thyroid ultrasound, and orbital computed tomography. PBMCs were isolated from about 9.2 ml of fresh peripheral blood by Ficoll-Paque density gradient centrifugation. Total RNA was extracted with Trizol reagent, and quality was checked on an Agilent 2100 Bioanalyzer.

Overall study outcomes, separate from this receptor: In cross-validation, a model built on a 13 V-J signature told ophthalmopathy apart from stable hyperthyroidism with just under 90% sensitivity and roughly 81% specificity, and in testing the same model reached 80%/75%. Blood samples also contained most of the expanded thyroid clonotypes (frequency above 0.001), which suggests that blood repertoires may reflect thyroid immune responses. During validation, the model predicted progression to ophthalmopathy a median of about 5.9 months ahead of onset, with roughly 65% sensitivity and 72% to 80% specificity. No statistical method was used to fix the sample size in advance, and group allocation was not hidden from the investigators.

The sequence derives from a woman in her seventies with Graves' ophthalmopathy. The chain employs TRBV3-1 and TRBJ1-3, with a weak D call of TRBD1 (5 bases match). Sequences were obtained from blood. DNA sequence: TGTGCCAGCAGCCAACCCGGGGCAGGGTCTGGAAACACCATATATTTT. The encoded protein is CASSQPGAGSGNTIYF.